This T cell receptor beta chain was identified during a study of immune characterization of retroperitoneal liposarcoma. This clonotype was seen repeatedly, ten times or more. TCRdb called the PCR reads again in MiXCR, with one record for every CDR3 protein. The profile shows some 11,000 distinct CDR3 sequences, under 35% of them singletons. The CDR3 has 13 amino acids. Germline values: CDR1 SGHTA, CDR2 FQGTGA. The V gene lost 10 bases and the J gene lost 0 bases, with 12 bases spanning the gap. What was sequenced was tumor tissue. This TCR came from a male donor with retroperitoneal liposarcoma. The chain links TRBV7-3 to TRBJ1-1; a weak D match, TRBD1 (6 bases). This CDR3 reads CATSRDMNTEAFF. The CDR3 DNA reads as TGTGCCACCTCCAGGGACATGAACACTGAAGCTTTCTTT.